This entry lists 16 T cell receptor beta chains sequenced from one sample in a study of cytomegalovirus exposure and HLA in healthy donors. Amplification used 60 Vbeta primers and 13 Jbeta primers. Produced via immunoSEQ multiplex PCR; TCRdb's table is partial and in-frame only. The sample records over 100,000 clones, 60% to 80% being singletons. Sequences were obtained from PBMCs. The receptors stem from a man aged 50 or older in good health and CMV-seropositive.

The chain carries TRBV19 and TRBJ1-3; D is undetermined. Trimming removed 5 bases at V and 0 bases at J, with 8 bases between. The CDR3 is 14 residues long. Germline V CDR1 and CDR2: LNHDA, SQIVND (reference sequence). The CDR3 DNA sequence: TGTGCCAGTAGTCCACTGAGCTCTGGAAACACCATATATTTT. It translates to CASSPLSSGNTIYF.

The gene calls are TRBV11-2 and TRBJ1-2; D is possibly TRBD1 (5 bases). Germline V gene data show CDR1 as SGHAT and CDR2 as FQNNGV. The CDR3 sequence is 16 residues long. V was trimmed by 6 bases and J by 2 bases, leaving 19 bases between them. This CDR3 is CASSPLRTNSNYGYTF. The DNA of the CDR3 is TGTGCCAGCAGTCCCCTTCGGACAAATAGCAACTATGGCTACACCTTC.

The rearrangement joins TRBV9 to TRBJ1-2; perhaps TRBD1 as D (5 bases). The CDR3 contains 15 residues. Germline V CDR1 and CDR2: SGDLS, YYNGEE. The V and J ends lost 4 bases and 8 bases respectively, with 21 bases between them. The CDR3, as DNA: TGTGCCAGCAGCTTTACCCAGGGAAGCCACTTGGGCTACACCTTC. Its protein is CASSFTQGSHLGYTF.

This clone was seen only once. The CDR3 DNA reads as TGTGCCAGCTCACCCTCGTCAGGGGGCGATGGCTACACCTTC. Translated: CASSPSSGGDGYTF. This chain uses TRBV18 with TRBJ1-2, with 8 bases identical to TRBD1. CDR1 and CDR2 (germline): KGHSH, LQKENI. The junction had 6 bases not matched to a gene; V was cut back by 3 bases and J by 6 bases. The CDR3 runs to 14 residues.

The J gene is TRBJ1-2, the V gene TRBV5-4; 7 bases line up with TRBD1. The CDR3 has 12 amino acids. Per the germline V gene, CDR1 is SGHNT and CDR2 is YYREEE (reference sequence). After removal of 4 bases from V and 8 bases from J, the junction contained 5 bases not matched to a gene. The CDR3 reads CASSQTGIGYTF. The CDR3 region has the DNA TGTGCCAGCAGCCAGACAGGGATCGGCTACACCTTC.

The chain links TRBV2 to TRBJ1-2; D is perhaps TRBD1 (6 bases). V lost 2 bases, J lost 8 bases, and 15 bases lay in between. Germline values: CDR1 SNHLY, CDR2 FYNNEI. The CDR3 runs to 14 residues. CDR3 bases: TGTGCCAGCAGTGAAATGACAGGAGACAGGGGCTACACCTTC. Its protein is CASSEMTGDRGYTF.

Only one count was recorded for this clone. The chain uses TRBV5-1 and TRBJ2-4; 7 bases map to TRBD1. V lost 2 bases and J lost 5; bases outside the gene matches: 7. CDR3 length: 15 residues. Germline V gene sequence: CDR1 SGHRS, CDR2 YFSETQ. The CDR3 DNA reads TGCGCCAGCAGCTTAATACCCGGGACAGAAAACATTCAGTACTTC. Protein product: CASSLIPGTENIQYF.

This chain connects TRBV7-2 to TRBJ2-3; D might be TRBD2 (5 bases). V lost 6 bases to trimming and J lost 6 bases, with 13 bases between them. CDR3 length: 13 residues. Germline loops: CDR1 SGHTA, CDR2 FQGNSA. The CDR3 loop reads CASRDWYEDTQYF. CDR3 nucleotides: TGTGCCAGCAGGGACTGGTACGAGGATACGCAGTATTTT.

J is TRBJ2-3 and V is TRBV27; 8 bases match TRBD1. Trimming removed 3 bases from V and 7 bases from J; junction bases left unmatched: 12. The CDR3 totals 16 residues. In germline, CDR1 is MNHEY, CDR2 SMNVEV (reference sequence). The CDR3 sequence: CASSFRGQGPTYTQYF. Written as DNA, the CDR3 is TGTGCCAGCAGTTTCCGAGGACAGGGCCCAACGTATACGCAGTATTTT.

The chain joins TRBV7-2 to TRBJ1-1, with D hard to call. Trimming removed 2 bases from V and 0 bases from J, with 4 bases in between. This CDR3 contains 13 residues. Germline V lookup: CDR1 SGHTA, CDR2 FQGNSA. CDR3 protein: CASSLHMNTEAFF. CDR3 DNA: TGTGCCAGCAGCTTACACATGAACACTGAAGCTTTCTTT.

The genes are TRBV5-4 and TRBJ1-3; 7 bases match TRBD1. CDR1 SGHNT and CDR2 YYREEE come from the germline V gene (reference sequence). V dropped 4 bases and J dropped 4; count of bases not matched to a gene: 8. The CDR3 totals 15 residues. The CDR3 DNA reads as TGTGCCAGCAGCCTCCGACAGGGAGAAGGAAACACCATATATTTT. Its protein product is CASSLRQGEGNTIYF.

The V call is TRBV28, the J call TRBJ1-2; 8 nucleotides match TRBD1. The trim removed 6 bases at V and 8 bases at J, leaving 11 bases unmatched. CDR1 is MDHEN and CDR2 is SYDVKM in the germline V gene. This CDR3 is built from 14 residues. The CDR3 loop reads CASRAGGDPSGYTF. In DNA form, the CDR3 reads TGTGCCAGCAGAGCAGGGGGCGACCCCTCCGGCTACACCTTC.

The chain combines TRBV6-1 with TRBJ1-1, with TRBD1 as a possible D gene (5 bases). Germline CDR1 reads MNHNS; CDR2 reads SASEGT. Trimming took 7 bases from V and 1 from J, leaving 10 bases between them. CDR3 length: 13 amino acids. Here the CDR3 DNA reads TGTGCCAGCACTCTGGGGGGGAACACTGAAGCTTTCTTT. This encodes CASTLGGNTEAFF.

The chain employs TRBV29-1 and TRBJ1-1; maybe TRBD1 (6 bases). Per germline, CDR1 SQVTM and CDR2 ANQGSEA. The germline V and J ends were trimmed by 2 bases and 10 bases, with 11 bases remaining between them. The length of the CDR3 is 11 residues. For the CDR3, the DNA is TGCAGCGTTGAAAGAACAGGGAGAGCTTTCTTT. Translating it yields CSVERTGRAFF.

The chain links TRBV4-1 to TRBJ1-1; 7 bases agree with TRBD1. This CDR3 region has 12 residues. CDR1 and CDR2 from the germline V gene are MGHRA and YSYEKL. With V trimmed by 4 bases and J by 11 bases, 7 bases remained unmatched. CDR3 sequence (DNA): TGCGCCAGCAGCCCTAGACAGGGCGAGGCTTTCTTT. It codes for CASSPRQGEAFF.

This sequence joins TRBV7-3 and TRBJ2-1; no clear D. V lost 4 bases to trimming and J lost 1 base, with 11 bases between them. CDR1 is SGHTA and CDR2 is FQGTGA in the germline V gene. This CDR3 is 15 amino acids long. In DNA form, the CDR3 reads TGTGCCAGCAGCTCGACTGGTACTTCCTACAATGAGCAGTTCTTC. It yields the protein CASSSTGTSYNEQFF.